The 4 T cell receptor beta chains below all came from one sample that was sequenced in a study of blood T cell repertoires in COVID-19. Assay used: immunoSEQ multiplex PCR; TCRdb lists only in-frame clones, some missing. This table holds 20,000 or so clones, roughly nine tenths found once. The source material was peripheral blood. These receptors were taken from a human donor with active COVID-19. The donor label of this sample is uncertain.

The chain combines TRBV12-5 with TRBJ2-2, with a tentative D call TRBD1 (6 bases). Looked up from germline, CDR1 is LGHNT and CDR2 is FRNRAP. The CDR3 sequence is 15 residues long. V gave up 3 bases and J gave up 5 bases, with 13 bases separating them. The DNA for the CDR3 is TGTGCTAGTGGTTTAATGGGGGCGCAGACCGGGGAGCTGTTTTTT. As protein: CASGLMGAQTGELFF.

V is TRBV9 and J is TRBJ2-3, with TRBD1 matching 9 bases. Trimming took 4 bases from V and 10 from J; bases not matched to a gene: 16. This CDR3 has 16 amino acids. The germline gives CDR1 SGDLS, CDR2 YYNGEE. The CDR3 region has the DNA TGTGCCAGCAGCACGGGAACCGGGACAGGGCAACAAGCGCAGTATTTT. Translating it yields CASSTGTGTGQQAQYF.

This chain links TRBV24-1 with TRBJ1-3; D unresolved. V was cut by 3 bases and J by 0 bases, with 8 bases left in between. Germline lookup yields CDR1 KGHDR and CDR2 SFDVKD. The CDR3 length is 15 residues. The CDR3 protein is CATSDARGSGNTIYF. CDR3 sequence (DNA): TGTGCCACCAGTGATGCCCGGGGCTCTGGAAACACCATATATTTT.

This rearrangement joins TRBV18 to TRBJ2-1; 7 bases are a match to TRBD2. This CDR3 comprises 14 residues. The germline V gene has CDR1 KGHSH and CDR2 LQKENI. After removal of 3 bases from V and 9 bases from J, the junction contained 8 bases not matched to a gene. CDR3 sequence: CASSPGLAAGEQFF. The CDR3 coding sequence is TGTGCCAGCTCACCTGGGCTAGCGGCTGGTGAGCAGTTCTTC.